One and the same sample provided the 10 T cell receptor beta chains below, sequenced in a study of T cell clones after liver transplantation. TCRdb's table, derived via immunoSEQ multiplex PCR, lists solely in-frame clones and lacks some. Altogether about 74,000 clones are present, roughly 80% being singletons, with the ten largest covering about 0.6%. Here the sequenced sample was CD4+ T cells from blood, taken before liver transplant. The receptors here all came from a human donor who received a liver transplant.

The chain couples TRBV2 to TRBJ2-5, with 10 bases that match TRBD1. Trimming took 9 bases from V and 5 from J; bases not matched to a gene: 9. Germline CDR1 is SNHLY and CDR2 is FYNNEI. The CDR3 is 14 residues long. The CDR3 nucleotides are TGTGCCAGATCCGGGACAGGGGTAGGGGAGACCCAGTACTTC. This translates into CARSGTGVGETQYF.

The chain carries TRBV7-2 and TRBJ2-3; TRBD1 matches 8 bases. Germline CDR1 SGHTA, CDR2 FQGNSA. With V trimmed by 5 bases and J by 6 bases, 7 bases remained unmatched. CDR3 length equals 14 residues. The CDR3 spells CASSPQGAFDTQYF. The CDR3 DNA reads TGTGCCAGCAGCCCTCAGGGGGCATTTGATACGCAGTATTTT.

The chain is built from TRBV25-1 and TRBJ2-1; D tentatively reads TRBD1 or TRBD2 (5 bases each). The CDR3 is made up of 16 amino acids. V gave up 3 bases and J gave up 2 bases, with 14 bases separating them. Germline V gene data show CDR1 as MGHDK and CDR2 as SYGVNS. CDR3 bases: TGTGCCAGCAGTGATAAAGGAAGGGGAGCCTACAATGAGCAGTTCTTC. Protein sequence: CASSDKGRGAYNEQFF.

V and J are TRBV6-1 and TRBJ2-1; D is unresolved. The CDR3 contains 10 residues. Trimming cost V 9 bases and J 6 bases, with 6 bases left between them. Germline-derived CDR1 and CDR2 are MNHNS and SASEGT. The CDR3 loop is CASQGNEQFF. Here the CDR3 DNA reads TGTGCCAGTCAAGGCAATGAGCAGTTCTTC.

The DNA of the CDR3 is TGCGCCAGCAGCTTGACGTTAACAGGGACCCCGGCCGAGCAGTACTTC. This codes for CASSLTLTGTPAEQYF. The chain couples TRBV5-1 to TRBJ2-7; D perhaps matches TRBD1 (6 bases). CDR3 size: 16 residues. V lost 1 base to trimming and J lost 6 bases, with 20 bases between them. Germline V gene lookup returns CDR1 SGHRS and CDR2 YFSETQ.

The rearrangement uses TRBV19 and TRBJ2-4; 7 nucleotides match TRBD1. Germline-derived CDR1 and CDR2 are LNHDA and SQIVND (reference sequence). V was pared by 3 bases and J by 3 bases, with 14 bases of the junction left unmatched. The CDR3 covers 18 residues. The DNA of the CDR3 is TGTGCCAGTAGTATCCTCCGGAGACAGGGTGCGGACAAAAACATTCAGTACTTC. As protein: CASSILRRQGADKNIQYF.

V usage is TRBV5-8 and J usage is TRBJ1-1; a weak D match, TRBD1 (6 bases). The CDR3 extends over 11 amino acids. Per the germline V gene, CDR1 is SGHTS and CDR2 is YDEGEE. V was shortened by 3 bases and J by 10 bases, with 10 bases between the two germline ends. The DNA for the CDR3 is TGTGCCAGCAGCTCGGAGGGGGTAGCTTTCTTT. This translates into CASSSEGVAFF.

This chain links TRBV19 with TRBJ1-2, with D possibly TRBD1 on 5 matching bases. The CDR3 has 14 amino acids. Trimming took 6 bases from V and 4 from J, leaving 15 bases between them. CDR1 is LNHDA, CDR2 SQIVND, per germline (reference sequence). CDR3 DNA: TGTGCCAGTAGCTCTGGGGCTGGGCCCTATGGCTACACCTTC. Protein: CASSSGAGPYGYTF.

The chain combines TRBV14 with TRBJ1-1; D unclear. Trimming left V 0 bases short and J 7 bases short, with 9 bases between. The CDR3 runs 13 residues. Germline lookup yields CDR1 SGHDN and CDR2 FVKESK. In DNA, the CDR3 is TGTGCCAGCAGCCAAGAGATGGCCAGTGAAGCTTTCTTT. This sequence encodes CASSQEMASEAFF.

The J gene is TRBJ1-1, the V gene TRBV7-9; D remains ambiguous. The CDR3 spans 13 residues. V shed 2 bases and J shed 1 base, with 5 bases lying between them. CDR1 SEHNR and CDR2 FQNEAQ come from the germline V gene (reference sequence). The CDR3 reads CASSLMQNTEAFF. CDR3 DNA sequence: TGTGCCAGCAGCTTAATGCAGAACACTGAAGCTTTCTTT.